The table lists the clone carrying this T cell receptor beta chain with many counts. Its target is unknown. The record originates from a study of early T cells in non-severe SARS-CoV-2 infection. Study at large: Sequencing targeted bulk RNA from unsorted whole blood, leaving chains unpaired. Whole-study results and caveats: Matching with VDJdb favored anti-spike CD8 responses (missing private and CD4 specificities).

Separate cDNA molecules each had unique molecular identifiers attached to them. TCRdb passed the 5' RACE reads through MiXCR, listing each CDR3 protein once. The sample contains about 70,000 distinct CDR3 sequences, about 10% of which appear only once. CDR1 is KGHSH and CDR2 is LQKENI in the germline V gene. V lost 2 bases and J lost 7, with 8 bases in between. This CDR3 contains 12 residues. V and J are TRBV18 and TRBJ1-1; a weak D match, TRBD1 (5 bases). Material for sequencing was whole blood. This TCR was sampled from an adult who was a healthcare worker with PCR-confirmed SARS-CoV-2 infection or an uninfected control (not recorded which). The CDR3 loop reads CASSPIRGEAFF. The CDR3 coding sequence is TGTGCCAGCTCACCAATTAGGGGTGAAGCTTTCTTT.